One T cell receptor (beta chain) is described in this entry. Its antigen is not identified. Sequencing was performed with immunoSEQ multiplex PCR; in TCRdb, only in-frame clones are kept and a portion is missing. The table records some 150,000 clones, approximately 89% of them present only once. CDR3 length: 14 residues. CDR1 is LNHDA and CDR2 is SQIVND in the germline V gene (reference sequence). V was pared by 5 bases and J by 5 bases, with 10 bases between. These data belong to a study of T cell responses to AZD1222 COVID-19 vaccine. Study-level background: Some second doses came at about 4 weeks and others at about 12 weeks; these were pooled.

Overall study results and limits: Most donors were white British, females outnumbered males, and clonal diversity was possibly underestimated.

The rearrangement joins TRBV19 to TRBJ1-6, with unresolved D. The sequence came from an adult in good health. The sequences come from peripheral blood, collected on day 0 of AZD1222 vaccination. The CDR3 here is CASSPVTDNSPLHF. CDR3 sequence (DNA): TGTGCCAGTAGTCCTGTAACAGATAATTCACCCCTCCACTTT.